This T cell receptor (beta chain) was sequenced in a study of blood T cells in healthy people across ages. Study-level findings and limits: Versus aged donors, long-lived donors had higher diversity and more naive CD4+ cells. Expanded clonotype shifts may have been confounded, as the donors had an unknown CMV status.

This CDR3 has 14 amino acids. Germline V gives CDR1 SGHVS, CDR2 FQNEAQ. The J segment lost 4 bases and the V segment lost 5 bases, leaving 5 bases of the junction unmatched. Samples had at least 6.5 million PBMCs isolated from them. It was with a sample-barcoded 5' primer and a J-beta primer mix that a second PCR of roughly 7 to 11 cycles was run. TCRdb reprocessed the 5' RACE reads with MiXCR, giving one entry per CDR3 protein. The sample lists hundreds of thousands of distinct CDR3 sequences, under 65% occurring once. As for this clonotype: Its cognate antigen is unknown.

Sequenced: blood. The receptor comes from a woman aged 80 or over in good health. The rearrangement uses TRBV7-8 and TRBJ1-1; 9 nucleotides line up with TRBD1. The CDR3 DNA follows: TGTGCCAGCAGCGTCCAGGGACAGGGCACTGAAGCTTTCTTT. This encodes CASSVQGQGTEAFF.